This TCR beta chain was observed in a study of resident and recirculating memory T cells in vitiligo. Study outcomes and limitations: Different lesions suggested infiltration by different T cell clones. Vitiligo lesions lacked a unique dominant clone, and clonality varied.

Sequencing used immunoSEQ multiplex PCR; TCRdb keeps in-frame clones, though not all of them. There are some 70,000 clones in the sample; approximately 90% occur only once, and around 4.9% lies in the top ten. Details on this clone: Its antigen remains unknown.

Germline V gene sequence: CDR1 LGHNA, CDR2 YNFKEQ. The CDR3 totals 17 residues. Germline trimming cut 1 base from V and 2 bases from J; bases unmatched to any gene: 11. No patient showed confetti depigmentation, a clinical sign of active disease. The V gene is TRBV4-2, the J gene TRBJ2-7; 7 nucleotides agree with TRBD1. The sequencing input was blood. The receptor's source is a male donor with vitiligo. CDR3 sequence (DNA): TGTGCCAGCAGCCAAGTCCTAAACACAGGGGCCGCCTACGAGCAGTACTTC. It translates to CASSQVLNTGAAYEQYF.